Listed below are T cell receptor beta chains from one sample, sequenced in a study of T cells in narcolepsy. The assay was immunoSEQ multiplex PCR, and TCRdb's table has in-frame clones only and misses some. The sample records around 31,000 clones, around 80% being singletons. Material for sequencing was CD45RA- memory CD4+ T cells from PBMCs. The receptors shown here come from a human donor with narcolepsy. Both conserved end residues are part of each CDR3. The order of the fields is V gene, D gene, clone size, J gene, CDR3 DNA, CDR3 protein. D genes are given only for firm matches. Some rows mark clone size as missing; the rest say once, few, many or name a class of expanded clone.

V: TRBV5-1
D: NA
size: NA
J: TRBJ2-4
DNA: TGCGCCAGCAGCCTGTCCCCCGCGGGCGGCGTCAAAAACATTCAGTACTTC
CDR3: CASSLSPAGGVKNIQYF

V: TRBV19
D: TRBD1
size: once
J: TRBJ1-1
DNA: TGTGCCAGCAGCCGGGGACAGATTTACACTGAAGCTTTCTTT
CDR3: CASSRGQIYTEAFF

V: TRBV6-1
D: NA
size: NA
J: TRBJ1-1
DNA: TGTGCCAGCAGTGTTGGGTCGGCGAACACTGAAGCTTTCTTT
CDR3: CASSVGSANTEAFF

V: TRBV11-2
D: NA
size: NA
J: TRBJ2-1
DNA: TGTGCCAGCCGAGGGGGAGGGAGGAATGAGCAGTTCTTC
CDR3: CASRGGGRNEQFF

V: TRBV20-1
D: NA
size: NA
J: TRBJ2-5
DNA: TGCAGTGTCGGGGTACAAGAGACCCAGTACTTC
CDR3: CSVGVQETQYF

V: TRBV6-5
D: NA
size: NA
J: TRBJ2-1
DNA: TGTGCCAGCAGACTCACCAGGACCTCCTACAATGAGCAGTTCTTC
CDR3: CASRLTRTSYNEQFF

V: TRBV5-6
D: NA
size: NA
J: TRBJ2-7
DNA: TGTGCCAGCAGCTTGGATTCGTGGAGGAGTTATTCCTACGAGCAGTACTTC
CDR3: CASSLDSWRSYSYEQYF

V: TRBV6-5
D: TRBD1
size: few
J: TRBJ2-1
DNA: TGTGCCAGCAGTTACGGGACAGGGGGCTCCTACAATGAGCAGTTCTTC
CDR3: CASSYGTGGSYNEQFF

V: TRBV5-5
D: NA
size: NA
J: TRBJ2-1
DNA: TGTGCCAGCAGCTTGGCGGTAGCGGAGTACAATGAGCAGTTCTTC
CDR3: CASSLAVAEYNEQFF

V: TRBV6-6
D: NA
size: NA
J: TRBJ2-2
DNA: TGTGCCAGCAGCCTTGGTCCGAGGGCCGCCGGGGAGCTGTTTTTT
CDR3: CASSLGPRAAGELFF

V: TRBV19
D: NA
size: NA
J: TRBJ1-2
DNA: TGTGCCAGTAGCCCAATGGGATCTTCCCAGGGCAACTATGGCTACACCTTC
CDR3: CASSPMGSSQGNYGYTF

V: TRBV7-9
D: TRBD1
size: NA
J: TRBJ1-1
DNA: TGTGCCAGCAGCTTACCTCAGGGGGGATGGGACACTGAAGCTTTCTTT
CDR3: CASSLPQGGWDTEAFF

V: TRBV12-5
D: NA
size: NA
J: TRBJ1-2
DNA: TGTGCTAGTGGTTTGGGCCCCGGGTATGGCTACACCTTC
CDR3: CASGLGPGYGYTF

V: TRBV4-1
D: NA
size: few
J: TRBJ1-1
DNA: TGCGCCAGCAGCCAAGCTCCCACGGTATTCGCGAACACTGAAGCTTTCTTT
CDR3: CASSQAPTVFANTEAFF

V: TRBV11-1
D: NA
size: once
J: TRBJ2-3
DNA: TGTGCCAGCAGCTTGGAGGTTGGCACAGATACGCAGTATTTT
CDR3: CASSLEVGTDTQYF

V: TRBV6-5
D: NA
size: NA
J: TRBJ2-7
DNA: TGTGCCAGCAGTTACTCAGAGTGCGAGCAGTACTTC
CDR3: CASSYSECEQYF

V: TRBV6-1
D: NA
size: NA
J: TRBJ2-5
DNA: TGTGCCAGCAGGGTCACGCAAAGAGAGACCCAGTACTTC
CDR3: CASRVTQRETQYF

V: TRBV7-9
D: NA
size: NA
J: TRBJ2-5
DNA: TGTGCCAGCAGCTTAGGAGACAGGGGACTAAAAGAGACCCAGTACTTC
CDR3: CASSLGDRGLKETQYF

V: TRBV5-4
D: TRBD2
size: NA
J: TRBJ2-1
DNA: TGTGCCAGCAGCCACTCTAGCGGGGTGGGATACAATGAGCAGTTCTTC
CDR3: CASSHSSGVGYNEQFF

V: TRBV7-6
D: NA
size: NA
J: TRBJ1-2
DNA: TGTGCCAGCAGCTTAGCCGGGGATTTGGGCTACACCTTC
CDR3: CASSLAGDLGYTF

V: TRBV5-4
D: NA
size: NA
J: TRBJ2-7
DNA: TGTGCCAGCAGCTTGAGGATGGGGAACTCCTACGAGCAGTACTTC
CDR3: CASSLRMGNSYEQYF

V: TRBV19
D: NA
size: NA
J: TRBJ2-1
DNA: TGTGCCAGTAGTATCTATCGTGAGAGGGATGAGCAGTTCTTC
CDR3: CASSIYRERDEQFF

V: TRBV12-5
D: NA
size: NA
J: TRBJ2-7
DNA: TGTGCTAGTGGAAACGACGTGGAAAACGAGCAGTACTTC
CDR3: CASGNDVENEQYF

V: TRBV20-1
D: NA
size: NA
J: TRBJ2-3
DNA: TGCAGTGCTAGAGATGTGGACTCGCAGTATTTT
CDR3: CSARDVDSQYF

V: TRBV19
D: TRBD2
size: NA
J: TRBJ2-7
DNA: TGTGCCAGTAGTAGGACTAGCGGGAAATACGAGCAGTACTTC
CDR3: CASSRTSGKYEQYF

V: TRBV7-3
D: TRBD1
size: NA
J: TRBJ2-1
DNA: TGTGCCAGCAGCTCTTCGGGACAGATTAATGCCAATGAGCAGTTCTTC
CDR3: CASSSSGQINANEQFF

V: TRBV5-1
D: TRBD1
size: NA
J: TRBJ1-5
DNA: TGCGCCAGCAGCGCGAATAGGGACAGCTTGCGGCAGCCCCAGCATTTT
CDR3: CASSANRDSLRQPQHF

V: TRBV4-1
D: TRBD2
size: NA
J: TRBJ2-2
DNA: TGCGCCAGCAGCCAAGCTAGCGGGGGATACACCGGGGAGCTGTTTTTT
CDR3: CASSQASGGYTGELFF